What follows are 24 T cell receptor beta chains derived from one specimen sequenced in a study. TCRdb ran MiXCR on the 5' RACE reads and lists one entry per CDR3 protein. The table records over 40,000 distinct CDR3 sequences, roughly a fifth of them present only once. Treg sorting used a CD4+CD25+CD127-/low gate. Sequenced input: Tregs sorted from blood. The receptors were gathered from a female donor with breast cancer.

The chain couples TRBV7-3 to TRBJ2-3; 9 bases line up with TRBD1. Germline V gives CDR1 SGHTA, CDR2 FQGTGA. CDR3 length equals 15 residues. With 4 bases clipped from V and 2 bases from J, the junction kept 4 bases outside the gene matches. Here the CDR3 DNA reads TGTGCCAGCAGCTCGGGACAGGGAGTCACAGATACGCAGTATTTT. Residues: CASSSGQGVTDTQYF.

For this clonotype: A read error may be the cause here, since a much bigger clone is one base away. The chain employs TRBV5-1 and TRBJ2-1; TRBD1 agrees at 8 bases. Germline CDR1 is SGHRS and CDR2 is YFSETQ. CDR3 size: 15 residues. V lost 3 bases, J lost 3 bases, and 5 bases stayed unmatched. In DNA, the CDR3 is TGCGCCAGCAGCTCGGACAGGGTACACTACAATGAGCAGTTCTTC. Amino acids: CASSSDRVHYNEQFF.

As for this clonotype: Possible read error: a much larger clone is one base away. The chain recombines TRBV6-5 with TRBJ2-7; the match to TRBD1 covers 8 bases. This CDR3 is built from 14 residues. Germline assignment: CDR1 MNHEY and CDR2 SVGAGI. The junction had 9 bases not matched to a gene; V was cut back by 5 bases and J by 6 bases. The CDR3: CASSDGNRGAEQYF. Here the CDR3 DNA reads TGTGCCAGCAGTGACGGCAACAGGGGGGCCGAGCAGTACTTC.

Many counts were recorded for this clonotype. The gene calls are TRBV6-2 or TRBV6-3 and TRBJ2-6, with D perhaps matching TRBD1 (5 bases). The germline V gene encodes CDR1 MNHEY and CDR2 SVGEGT. The V gene lost 2 bases and the J gene lost 0 bases, with 5 bases spanning the gap. The length of the CDR3 is 15 residues. For the CDR3, the DNA is TGTGCCAGCAGTTACGACAGCTCTGGGGCCAACGTCCTGACTTTC. Translated, it gives CASSYDSSGANVLTF.

Regarding this clonotype: A much larger clonotype is one base distant, so this may be a read error. V gene TRBV7-3 combines with J gene TRBJ2-4; 8 bases match TRBD2. The CDR3 is made up of 14 amino acids. The V gene's germline CDR1 is SGHTA and CDR2 FQGTGA. CDR3 residues: CTSSLTGLDDIQYF. The CDR3 nucleotides read TGTACCAGCAGCTTAACGGGACTAGATGACATTCAGTACTTC.

This clonotype was seen many times. This chain joins TRBV9 and TRBJ2-2; weak D call: TRBD1 (6 bases). Per germline, CDR1 SGDLS and CDR2 YYNGEE. There are 14 residues in the CDR3. The V and J ends lost 4 bases and 8 bases respectively, with 15 bases between them. CDR3 nucleotide sequence: TGTGCCAGCAGCCCCAGGGGCAGTATTGGGGAGCTGTTTTTT. Protein sequence: CASSPRGSIGELFF. Full variable domain (remainder filled in from reference TRBV9 and TRBJ2-2): DSGVTQTPKHLITATGQRVTLRCSPRSGDLSVYWYQQSLDQGLQFLIQYYNGEERAKGNILERFSAQQFPDLHSELNLSSLELGDSALYFCASSPRGSIGELFFGEGSRLTVL.

This clonotype has a count of ten or more. The rearrangement links TRBV4-1 to TRBJ2-5; D is ambiguous. Germline lookup yields CDR1 MGHRA and CDR2 YSYEKL. The V end lost 1 base, the J end lost 2 bases, and 5 bases lay between the germline ends. CDR3 length equals 13 residues. CDR3 loop: CASSQARQETQYF. CDR3 in DNA: TGCGCCAGCAGCCAAGCCAGGCAAGAGACCCAGTACTTC.

This clonotype has ten or more counts. The V and J genes are TRBV5-4 and TRBJ2-1, with TRBD2 identical over 8 bases. V lost 5 bases to trimming and J lost 6 bases; unmatched junction nucleotides: 10. The CDR3 consists of 15 residues. Germline CDR1 reads SGHNT; CDR2 reads YYREEE (reference sequence). The CDR3 sequence: CASSSGLGSRNEQFF. CDR3 nucleotides: TGTGCCAGCAGTTCGGGACTAGGAAGTCGCAATGAGCAGTTCTTC.

This clonotype came up a few times. V is TRBV9 and J is TRBJ2-1; TRBD2 matches at 8 bases. CDR3 length: 14 amino acids. V was clipped by 0 bases and J by 9 bases; unmatched bases: 5. CDR1 is SGDLS, CDR2 YYNGEE, per germline. The CDR3 protein is CASSVAGGPFEQFF. The CDR3 DNA is TGTGCCAGCAGCGTAGCGGGAGGGCCTTTTGAGCAGTTCTTC.

This clonotype came up a few times. J is TRBJ2-1 and V is TRBV9, with 10 bases that match TRBD1. Trimming cost V 4 bases and J 4 bases; bases outside gene matches: 5. The V gene's germline CDR1 is SGDLS and CDR2 YYNGEE. This CDR3 region has 15 residues. CDR3: CASSPTGGAYNEQFF. Here the CDR3 DNA reads TGTGCCAGCAGCCCGACAGGGGGCGCTTACAATGAGCAGTTCTTC.

This clonotype showed up many times. The chain couples TRBV4-1 to TRBJ2-2, with TRBD2 identical over 8 bases. Germline assignment: CDR1 MGHRA and CDR2 YSYEKL. The CDR3 has 17 amino acids. V lost 0 bases and J lost 0; bases outside the gene matches: 3. CDR3 sequence reads: CASSQDAAGANTGELFF. CDR3 sequence (DNA): TGCGCCAGCAGCCAAGATGCAGCGGGAGCGAACACCGGGGAGCTGTTTTTT.

This clonotype was recorded a few times. V is TRBV10-3 and J is TRBJ2-7, with D possibly being TRBD1 (6 bases). The CDR3 loop spans 13 amino acids. In germline, CDR1 is ENHRY, CDR2 SYGVKD. Between the trimmed V and J ends, which lost 8 bases and 0 bases, there was a span of 11 bases. The DNA of the CDR3 is TGTGCCATCCTTATACAGGGCTCCTACGAGCAGTACTTC. Its protein product is CAILIQGSYEQYF.

The chain carries TRBV20-1 and TRBJ2-7, with 7 positions matching TRBD1. This CDR3 has 12 residues. The V segment lost 5 bases and the J segment 5 bases; nucleotides outside the gene matches: 6. Germline V lookup: CDR1 DFQATT, CDR2 SNEGSKA (reference sequence). CDR3 region: CSAPKGADEQYF. The CDR3 DNA reads as TGCAGTGCTCCCAAGGGGGCGGACGAGCAGTACTTC.

V and J are TRBV15 and TRBJ1-2; D is uncertain. This CDR3 has 14 amino acids. The germline gives CDR1 LNHNV, CDR2 YYDKDF (reference sequence). With 3 bases removed from V and 1 base from J, the gap between germline ends came to 9 bases. In DNA form, the CDR3 reads TGTGCCACCAGCAGGGAAGGAGTTAACTATGGCTACACCTTC. It translates to CATSREGVNYGYTF.

This rearrangement joins TRBV30 to TRBJ2-3; D is perhaps TRBD1 (5 bases). V was pared by 3 bases and J by 5 bases, with 9 bases between. The CDR3 spans 12 residues. Germline-derived CDR1 and CDR2 are GTSNPN and SVGIG (reference sequence). For the CDR3, the DNA is TGTGCCTGGAGCCCAAGGGGAGATACGCAGTATTTT. Protein product: CAWSPRGDTQYF. The whole variable domain, remainder taken from reference TRBV30 and TRBJ2-3, is SQTIHQWPATLVQPVGSPLSLECTVEGTSNPNLYWYRQAAGRGLQLLFYSVGIGQISSEVPQNLSASRPQDRQFILSSKKLLLSDSGFYLCAWSPRGDTQYFGPGTRLTVL.

This clonotype came up a few times. V usage is TRBV13 and J usage is TRBJ2-1; 11 bases fit TRBD2. The J segment lost 0 bases and the V segment lost 1 base, leaving 5 bases of the junction unmatched. The length of the CDR3 is 18 residues. The germline V gene has CDR1 PRHDT and CDR2 FYEKMQ (reference sequence). CDR3 bases: TGTGCCAGCAGCTTAGTTGGGACTAGCGGTAGCTCCTACAATGAGCAGTTCTTC. Protein: CASSLVGTSGSSYNEQFF.

There are a few counts of this clonotype. The V gene is TRBV6-2 or TRBV6-3, the J gene TRBJ1-1, with TRBD1 as a possible D gene (5 bases). Germline V gene lookup returns CDR1 MNHEY and CDR2 SVGEGT. V lost 2 bases, J lost 1 base, and 14 bases lay in between. CDR3 length: 16 residues. The CDR3 loop reads CASSYEGPLANTEAFF. The CDR3 DNA is TGTGCCAGCAGTTACGAGGGACCCCTGGCGAACACTGAAGCTTTCTTT.

The CDR3 DNA is TGTGCCAGCAGCTTGCAGACAAACCACCCCTACGAGCAGTACTTC. Amino acids: CASSLQTNHPYEQYF. The V gene is TRBV11-2, the J gene TRBJ2-7; no reliable D call. CDR3 length: 15 amino acids. Trimming removed 3 bases from V and 2 bases from J, with 14 bases in between. Per the germline V gene, CDR1 is SGHAT and CDR2 is FQNNGV.

This clonotype was counted many times. The J gene is TRBJ2-3, the V gene TRBV20-1, with 8 positions matching TRBD2. In germline, CDR1 is DFQATT, CDR2 SNEGSKA (reference sequence). V lost 0 bases and J lost 5; bases outside the gene matches: 10. The CDR3 is 16 amino acids. CDR3 sequence (DNA): TGCAGTGCTAGAGATGTGGCGGGAGGCCACTTAGATACGCAGTATTTT. Protein product: CSARDVAGGHLDTQYF.

This clonotype was seen many times. The V call is TRBV11-2, the J call TRBJ2-1; no clear D gene. This CDR3 comprises 15 residues. CDR1 is SGHAT, CDR2 FQNNGV, per germline. Trimming stripped 0 bases from V and 4 bases from J, with 10 bases between. CDR3 sequence: CASSLDRQNYNEQFF. The CDR3 coding sequence is TGTGCCAGCAGCTTAGATCGGCAGAATTACAATGAGCAGTTCTTC.

The chain is built from TRBV2 and TRBJ2-5; tentative D call: TRBD2 (6 bases). V gave up 3 bases and J gave up 5 bases, with 13 bases separating them. Germline V CDR1 and CDR2: SNHLY, FYNNEI. CDR3 length: 14 amino acids. CDR3 residues: CASSDLLGRETQYF. DNA of the CDR3: TGTGCCAGCAGTGACCTCTTGGGGAGGGAGACCCAGTACTTC.

This clonotype showed up many times. The chain carries TRBV7-2 and TRBJ2-3; the D is unclear. This CDR3 comprises 15 residues. V dropped 3 bases and J dropped 3 bases, with 13 bases sitting between them. The germline V gene has CDR1 SGHTA and CDR2 FQGNSA. The DNA of the CDR3 is TGTGCCAGCAGCTTGAAAAGTTTCGGGACAGATACGCAGTATTTT. Protein sequence: CASSLKSFGTDTQYF.

The chain is built from TRBV12-3 or TRBV12-4 and TRBJ1-1, with D perhaps matching TRBD1 (6 bases). This CDR3 has 13 amino acids. The V end was cut by 6 bases, the J end by 4 bases, with 12 bases between. CDR3 sequence: CASSLGRGTEAFF. CDR3 nucleotides: TGTGCCAGCAGCCTGGGCAGGGGCACTGAAGCTTTCTTT.

As concerns this clonotype: The junction does not match germline at one end; this may be a read error. The chain employs TRBV12-3 or TRBV12-4 and TRBJ2-7; D is tentatively TRBD1 or TRBD2 (5 bases each). This CDR3 contains 15 residues. In DNA form, the CDR3 reads TGTACCAGCAGTCCGGGACCCGCGGCCTCCTTCGAGCAGTACTTC. It yields the protein CTSSPGPAASFEQYF.